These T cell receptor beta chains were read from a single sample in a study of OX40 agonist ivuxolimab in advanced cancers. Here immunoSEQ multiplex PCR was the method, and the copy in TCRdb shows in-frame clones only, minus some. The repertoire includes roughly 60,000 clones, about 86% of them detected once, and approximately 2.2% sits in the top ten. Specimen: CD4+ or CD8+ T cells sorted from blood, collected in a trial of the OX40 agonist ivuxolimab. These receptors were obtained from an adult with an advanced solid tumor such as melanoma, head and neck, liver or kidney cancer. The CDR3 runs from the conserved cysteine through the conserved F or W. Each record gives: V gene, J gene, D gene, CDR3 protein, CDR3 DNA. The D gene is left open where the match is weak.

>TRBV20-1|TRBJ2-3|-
CSARANGQYF
TGCAGTGCTAGGGCGAATGGGCAGTATTTT
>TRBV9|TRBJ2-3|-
CASSPTRSGSSTDTQYF
TGTGCCAGCAGCCCTACCCGGAGCGGATCTAGCACAGATACGCAGTATTTT
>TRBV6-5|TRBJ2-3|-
CASSHTDTQYF
TGTGCCAGCAGTCACACAGATACGCAGTATTTT
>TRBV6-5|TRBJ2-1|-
CASSKISGFDEQFF
TGTGCCAGCAGCAAAATCTCAGGTTTCGATGAGCAGTTCTTC
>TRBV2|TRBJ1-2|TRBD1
CASILGQATPRAF
TGTGCCAGCATTCTAGGACAGGCCACACCCCGCGCCTTC
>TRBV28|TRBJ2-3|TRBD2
CASSLLGGAGTDTQYF
TGTGCCAGCAGTTTATTGGGAGGGGCAGGCACAGATACGCAGTATTTT
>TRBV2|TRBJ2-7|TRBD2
CASSPGGLAGTEQYF
TGTGCCAGCAGCCCGGGGGGACTAGCGGGAACCGAGCAGTACTTC
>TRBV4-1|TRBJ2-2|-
CASSQPIRVTGELFF
TGCGCCAGCAGCCAACCTATACGGGTAACCGGGGAGCTGTTTTTT
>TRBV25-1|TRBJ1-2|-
CASSVGKGYGYTF
TGTGCCAGCAGTGTAGGGAAGGGCTATGGCTACACCTTC
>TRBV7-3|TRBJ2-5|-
CASSLQGEETQYF
TGTGCCAGCAGCTTACAGGGAGAAGAGACCCAGTACTTC